The clone carrying this T cell receptor beta chain was detected only a few times. Its antigen remains unknown. Single cDNA molecules in the library carried unique molecular identifiers attached during preparation. MiXCR was run by TCRdb on the RACE reads, yielding one entry per CDR3 protein. The sample records around 120,000 distinct CDR3 sequences, approximately 12% being singletons. This entry comes from a study of human T cells and chemical hapten exposure. Findings and limits, study-wide: Expanded TCR sets contained significantly more large CDR3 similarity clusters than controls.

Time point defined: pre-sensitization, week 0. Treatment denoted: therapeutic diphenylcyclopropenone sensitization with weekly scalp DPC. This CDR3 region has 14 residues. J was trimmed by 7 bases and V by 6 bases; bases with no gene match: 5. Per germline, CDR1 SQVTM and CDR2 ANQGSEA. The receptor's source is a woman between 18 and 29 years old with alopecia areata. Some clones in this sample may be carry-over from other donors' samples. Sequencing was performed on whole blood, taken in connection with sensitization to the hapten diphenylcyclopropenone (DPC). J is TRBJ2-1 and V is TRBV29-1; 14 bases are shared with TRBD2. DNA of the CDR3: TGCAGCGTCCCCGGGACTAGCGGGGGTAATGAGCAGTTCTTC. This codes for CSVPGTSGGNEQFF.